Detailed here is one T cell receptor beta chain. Its antigen is not known. The germline V gene has CDR1 SNHLY and CDR2 FYNNEI. The CDR3 has 15 residues. After removal of 4 bases from V and 5 bases from J, the junction contained 5 bases not matched to a gene. Investigators merged groups given second doses at roughly 4 or roughly 12 weeks. The sample originates from a study of T cell responses to AZD1222 COVID-19 vaccine. Overall study findings and caveats: Sampling captured repertoires only after the peak T cell response. Donor demographics were predominantly white British with a female majority; clonal diversity may be underestimated. It was only six AZD1222 recipients who were seropositive at baseline.

Assay used: immunoSEQ multiplex PCR; TCRdb lists only in-frame clones, some missing. The sample includes 250,000 to 300,000 clones, almost 95% of them seen just once. Here the sequenced sample was peripheral blood, taken 28 days after the second AZD1222 dose. This TCR derives from an adult who received the AZD1222 COVID-19 vaccine. The V and J genes are TRBV2 and TRBJ1-6, with 7 nucleotides matching TRBD1. CDR3 protein: CASSARQGDNSPLHF. The CDR3 nucleotides read TGTGCCAGCAGTGCACGACAGGGAGATAATTCACCCCTCCACTTT.